This entry lists 9 T cell receptor beta chains sequenced from one sample in a study of breast tumors, draining lymph nodes, adjacent tissues. The lymph nodes were axillary draining lymph nodes from breast cancer patients. In TCRdb, the multiplex PCR reads were re-called with MiXCR into one record per CDR3 protein. Of approximately 230,000 distinct CDR3 sequences listed, less than 40% were seen once; the top ten hold approximately 3.3%. Sequencing used axillary lymph node tissue. These receptors all stem from a female donor with breast cancer. Some clones in this sample may be carry-over from other donors' samples.

The gene calls are TRBV12-3 or TRBV12-4 and TRBJ2-3, with TRBD2 identical over 9 bases. V lost 3 bases, J lost 4 bases, and 11 bases stayed unmatched. CDR3 length: 17 amino acids. The CDR3 spells CASSFSPRLAAADTQYF. The CDR3 DNA reads TGTGCCAGCAGTTTCTCCCCAAGACTAGCGGCGGCAGATACGCAGTATTTT.

Here the CDR3 DNA reads TGTGCCACCAGCAGGGACAGTACCCGACAAGAGACCCAGTACTTC. The encoded protein is CATSRDSTRQETQYF. V and J are TRBV15 and TRBJ2-5, with D maybe TRBD1 (6 bases). The germline V gene encodes CDR1 LNHNV and CDR2 YYDKDF (reference sequence). The CDR3 spans 15 residues. V was trimmed by 3 bases and J by 2 bases, leaving 13 bases between them.

The V and J genes are TRBV20-1 and TRBJ1-5; D is undetermined. The CDR3 is made up of 14 amino acids. V gave up 2 bases and J gave up 2 bases, with 10 bases separating them. Germline V gene data show CDR1 as DFQATT and CDR2 as SNEGSKA (reference sequence). CDR3 bases: TGCAGTGCTAGACCAGCGGGAGGCAATCAGCCCCAGCATTTT. Translated: CSARPAGGNQPQHF.

The V gene is TRBV5-1, the J gene TRBJ2-2, with D unclear. Trimming pared 0 bases from V and 2 bases from J, leaving 8 bases between. Germline CDR1 reads SGHRS; CDR2 reads YFSETQ. This CDR3 comprises 15 residues. The DNA of the CDR3 is TGCGCCAGCAGCTTGGGAGAGCTCAACACCGGGGAGCTGTTTTTT. This encodes CASSLGELNTGELFF.

In its sample, this clonotype was seen many times. This chain uses TRBV7-3 with TRBJ2-5; the D is unclear. This CDR3 contains 14 residues. The V and J ends lost 0 bases and 5 bases respectively, with 10 bases between them. The germline V gene encodes CDR1 SGHTA and CDR2 FQGTGA. The CDR3 loop reads CASSLTPNPETQYF. The CDR3 coding sequence is TGTGCCAGCAGCTTAACCCCGAACCCGGAGACCCAGTACTTC.

The CDR3 sequence is CASSLEPGQGAFF. CDR3 sequence (DNA): TGTGCCAGCAGCTTAGAACCGGGACAGGGAGCTTTCTTT. V gene TRBV7-9 combines with J gene TRBJ1-1, with 9 bases fitting TRBD1. V shed 1 base, J shed 10 bases, and the junction held 4 bases outside the gene matches. The CDR3 has 13 residues. Germline V gene lookup returns CDR1 SEHNR and CDR2 FQNEAQ (reference sequence).

This clonotype was seen at least ten times. The V and J genes are TRBV5-1 and TRBJ2-7, with a tentative D call TRBD1 (6 bases). The V and J ends lost 7 bases and 0 bases respectively, with 14 bases between them. Germline values: CDR1 SGHRS, CDR2 YFSETQ. This CDR3 comprises 14 residues. This CDR3 reads CASSRDTYSYEQYF. CDR3 in DNA: TGCGCCAGCTCCCGGGACACCTACTCCTACGAGCAGTACTTC.

The rearrangement joins TRBV6-5 to TRBJ1-5, with 8 bases lining up with TRBD1. Germline CDR1 and CDR2: MNHEY and SVGAGI. V was pared by 5 bases and J by 8 bases, with 8 bases of the junction left unmatched. The CDR3 contains 14 residues. CDR3 residues: CASSPSGGLEPQHF. In DNA, the CDR3 is TGTGCCAGCAGTCCTTCAGGGGGCCTGGAGCCCCAGCATTTT.

The table lists this clonotype with many counts. The J gene is TRBJ2-7, the V gene TRBV20-1; 7 bases agree with TRBD1. The CDR3 covers 12 residues. Per the germline V gene, CDR1 is DFQATT and CDR2 is SNEGSKA (reference sequence). The V gene end was trimmed by 0 bases and the J gene end by 9 bases; junction bases not matched to a gene: 5. In DNA, the CDR3 is TGCAGTGCTAGAGAGGCCGGGGACAGGCAGTACTTC. This sequence encodes CSAREAGDRQYF.